This T cell receptor beta chain was sequenced in a study of blood T cell repertoires in COVID-19. CDR1 is SGHTA and CDR2 is FQGNSA in the germline V gene. The CDR3 has 14 amino acids. Trimming removed 10 bases from V and 1 base from J, with 17 bases in between. In the original processing: Amplifying reference gene primers gave estimates of nucleated cell counts. Profiled with immunoSEQ multiplex PCR; TCRdb holds only in-frame clones, not every one. The V and J calls and the clone size are those of that table, but D and trimming were determined from the DNA. The table includes tens of thousands of clones, 76% detected once.

The sequence came from a woman aged 45-65 years with active or convalescent COVID-19. This chain links TRBV7-2 with TRBJ2-7, with D possibly TRBD2 on 7 matching bases. The sample comprised peripheral blood. CDR3: CATAFGGASYEQYF. The CDR3 DNA follows: TGTGCCACCGCTTTTGGGGGGGCTTCCTACGAGCAGTACTTC.